This T cell receptor beta chain was captured in a study of OX40 agonist ivuxolimab in advanced cancers. Across the study: Dose-escalation cases comprised hepatocellular carcinoma, melanoma, renal cell or head and neck cancer. Regarding the study as a whole: Also present in some nonresponders was a low level of normalized T-cell clonal expansion.

The protocol was immunoSEQ multiplex PCR, while the TCRdb copy is restricted to in-frame clones and leaves out a portion. The table records fewer than 10,000 clones, 86% of them present only once. Patients with a history of autoimmune disease or on systemic immunosuppression were excluded. Comment on this clone: Its specificity is not known.

The junction had 5 bases not matched to a gene; V was cut back by 6 bases and J by 1 base. The CDR3 covers 14 residues. The germline gives CDR1 MNHNY, CDR2 SVGAGI (reference sequence). The sequence derives from an adult with an advanced solid tumor such as melanoma, head and neck, liver or kidney cancer. The material sequenced was CD4+ or CD8+ T cells sorted from blood, taken in a trial of the OX40 agonist ivuxolimab. V and J are TRBV6-6 and TRBJ2-7; 8 bases match TRBD1. The DNA of the CDR3 is TGTGCCAGCAGCGGACAGGGTGGATCCTACGAGCAGTACTTC. Amino acids: CASSGQGGSYEQYF.